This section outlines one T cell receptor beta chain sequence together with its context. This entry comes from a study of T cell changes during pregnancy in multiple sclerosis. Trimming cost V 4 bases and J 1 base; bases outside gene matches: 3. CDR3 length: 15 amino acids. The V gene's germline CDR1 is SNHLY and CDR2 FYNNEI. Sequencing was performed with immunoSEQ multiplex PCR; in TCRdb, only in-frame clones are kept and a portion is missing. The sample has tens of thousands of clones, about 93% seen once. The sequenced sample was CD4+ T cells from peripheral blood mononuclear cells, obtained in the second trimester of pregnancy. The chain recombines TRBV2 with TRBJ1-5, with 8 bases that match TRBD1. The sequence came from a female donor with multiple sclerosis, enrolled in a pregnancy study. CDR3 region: CASSGQGRSNQPQHF. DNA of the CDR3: TGTGCCAGCAGTGGACAGGGGAGAAGCAATCAGCCCCAGCATTTT.